The 32 T cell receptor beta chains below were found in one sample sequenced in a study of response to subunit inactivated influenza vaccine. Via MiXCR, TCRdb re-called the RT-PCR reads, giving one row per CDR3 protein. The profile covers 650,000 to 800,000 distinct CDR3 sequences, with approximately 15% appearing a single time and 5.5% to 7% taken by the ten largest. Sequences were derived from PBMCs from blood, sampled around two weeks before vaccination. The receptors originated from a man aged 50-60 years who received an inactivated influenza vaccine.

The chain recombines TRBV11-2 with TRBJ2-2; 10 bases agree with TRBD2. Germline V gives CDR1 SGHAT, CDR2 FQNNGV. CDR3 length: 16 amino acids. Trimming removed 5 bases from V and 2 bases from J; junction bases left unmatched: 5. CDR3 in DNA: TGTGCCAGCAGCCCTAGCGGGGGCAAAAACACCGGGGAGCTGTTTTTT. Its protein product is CASSPSGGKNTGELFF.

There are many counts of this clonotype. The genes are TRBV12-3 or TRBV12-4 and TRBJ1-6, with 8 bases matching TRBD1. The CDR3 spans 16 residues. Losses at the gene ends were 6 bases for V and 4 bases for J; bases not matched to a gene: 8. CDR3 in amino acids: CASSPGTGVYNSPLHF. CDR3 DNA sequence: TGTGCCAGCAGCCCCGGGACAGGCGTTTATAATTCACCCCTCCACTTT.

The gene calls are TRBV11-1 and TRBJ2-5; 9 positions agree with TRBD2. Germline V CDR1 and CDR2: SGHAT, FQDESV (reference sequence). The CDR3 spans 19 residues. V lost 1 base and J lost 5; bases outside the gene matches: 17. CDR3 sequence (DNA): TGTGCCAGCAGCTTAGTTTACGTGATCAGCGGGAGGATTGGGGAGACCCAGTACTTC. It yields the protein CASSLVYVISGRIGETQYF.

This chain joins TRBV14 and TRBJ2-1, with TRBD2 matching 15 bases. The germline V gene encodes CDR1 SGHDN and CDR2 FVKESK. The CDR3 contains 21 residues. Trimming removed 0 bases from V and 10 bases from J; junction bases left unmatched: 19. This CDR3 reads CASSQELPGTSGRLAKEEQFF. DNA of the CDR3: TGTGCCAGCAGCCAAGAGCTTCCCGGGACTAGCGGGAGGCTCGCTAAGGAAGAGCAGTTCTTC.

This clonotype was seen many times. The chain combines TRBV20-1 with TRBJ1-2; 7 nucleotides match TRBD1. V lost 6 bases, J lost 8 bases, and 6 bases stayed unmatched. The CDR3 loop spans 11 amino acids. Germline CDR1 DFQATT, CDR2 SNEGSKA (reference sequence). CDR3 sequence: CSAAGQQGYTF. The CDR3 DNA sequence: TGCAGTGCAGCGGGACAGCAGGGCTACACCTTC.

This clonotype showed up many times. J is TRBJ2-3 and V is TRBV7-2; no definite D call. Germline V gene sequence: CDR1 SGHTA, CDR2 FQGNSA. The CDR3 has 16 amino acids. V was trimmed by 4 bases and J by 6 bases, leaving 20 bases between them. The CDR3 here is CASSSQLFYDMDTQYF. The DNA of the CDR3 is TGTGCCAGCAGCTCGCAGCTTTTTTACGACATGGATACGCAGTATTTT.

This clonotype was recorded a few times. This chain links TRBV27 with TRBJ2-7; 9 bases agree with TRBD1. The CDR3 contains 15 residues. Trimming at V came to 3 bases and at J to 5 bases, leaving 8 bases not matched to a gene. Germline assignment: CDR1 MNHEY and CDR2 SMNVEV (reference sequence). CDR3 in amino acids: CASSFWTGEVHEQYF. DNA for the CDR3: TGTGCCAGCAGTTTCTGGACAGGGGAGGTACACGAGCAGTACTTC.

The chain has TRBV14 and TRBJ2-5, with D perhaps TRBD1 (5 bases). CDR3 size: 12 residues. Germline loops: CDR1 SGHDN, CDR2 FVKESK. Deletions cut 2 bases from V and 5 bases from J, with 6 bases between. The DNA of the CDR3 is TGTGCCAGCAGCCAATCAGGGGAGACCCAGTACTTC. Translated, it gives CASSQSGETQYF.

CDR3 sequence: CASSFSGGAAKNIQYF. The CDR3 DNA reads TGTGCCAGCAGTTTTAGCGGGGGTGCAGCCAAAAACATTCAGTACTTC. The chain joins TRBV12-3 or TRBV12-4 to TRBJ2-4, with 9 positions matching TRBD2. V lost 3 bases, J lost 0 bases, and 3 bases stayed unmatched. The CDR3 has 16 amino acids.

The rearrangement uses TRBV14 and TRBJ2-7, with unresolved D. The CDR3 extends over 15 amino acids. The V and J ends lost 0 bases and 3 bases respectively, with 12 bases between them. The germline CDR1 and CDR2 sequences are SGHDN and FVKESK. The CDR3 DNA is TGTGCCAGCAGCCAAGAGGGCGTCGTTTTCTACGAGCAGTACTTC. Translation gives CASSQEGVVFYEQYF.

The rearrangement uses TRBV24-1 and TRBJ1-1, with 7 bases identical to TRBD1. The V and J ends lost 10 bases and 0 bases, in that order; junction bases with no gene match: 4. The V gene's germline CDR1 is KGHDR and CDR2 SFDVKD. This CDR3 is 13 amino acids long. CDR3 DNA: TGTGCCACTCGGCAGGGGGTGAACACTGAAGCTTTCTTT. It is translated as CATRQGVNTEAFF.

V is TRBV5-1 and J is TRBJ2-7, with D perhaps TRBD2 (6 bases). Trimming left V 4 bases short and J 5 bases short, with 22 bases between. This CDR3 comprises 16 residues. Germline V gene lookup returns CDR1 SGHRS and CDR2 YFSETQ. As DNA, the CDR3 is TGCGCCAGCAGCCACCAAAGCTCGGGACCGGGGGACGAGCAGTACTTC. Protein sequence: CASSHQSSGPGDEQYF.

This clonotype occurred many times. This chain joins TRBV5-1 and TRBJ2-7; D is perhaps TRBD1 (6 bases). CDR1 and CDR2 from the germline V gene are SGHRS and YFSETQ. The CDR3 is 15 residues long. V was pared by 3 bases and J by 7 bases, with 20 bases between. The DNA for the CDR3 is TGCGCCAGCAGCTCGAGTACAGGGTTGTTGGGTGAGCAGTACTTC. Translating gives CASSSSTGLLGEQYF.

V is TRBV5-8 and J is TRBJ2-7, with TRBD1 matching over 9 bases. The CDR3 has 14 amino acids. The J segment lost 6 bases and the V segment lost 5 bases, leaving 9 bases of the junction unmatched. CDR1 and CDR2 from the germline V gene are SGHTS and YDEGEE. The CDR3 protein is CASSSGTGSSEQYF. The CDR3 DNA follows: TGTGCCAGCAGTTCCGGGACAGGGTCTAGCGAGCAGTACTTC.

This clonotype was recorded a few times. The chain combines TRBV20-1 with TRBJ2-1; TRBD1 matches at 8 bases. The CDR3 extends over 16 amino acids. Germline V gives CDR1 DFQATT, CDR2 SNEGSKA (reference sequence). J lost 5 bases, V lost 5 bases, and 14 bases had no gene match. The CDR3 loop reads CSAPARQGLGDNEQFF. Written as DNA, the CDR3 is TGCAGTGCTCCCGCCCGACAGGGGCTCGGGGACAATGAGCAGTTCTTC.

CDR3 protein: CASSSPGGGNEQYF. The CDR3 nucleotides are TGTGCCAGCAGTTCCCCAGGAGGAGGGAACGAGCAGTACTTC. The chain links TRBV6-5 to TRBJ2-7; TRBD2 might be the D (6 bases). The CDR3 runs 14 residues. Per the germline V gene, CDR1 is MNHEY and CDR2 is SVGAGI. Trimming removed 4 bases from V and 5 bases from J, with 15 bases in between.

CDR3 region: CASMKDRAGTQYF. The CDR3 region has the DNA TGTGCCAGTATGAAGGACAGGGCGGGGACCCAGTACTTC. The chain recombines TRBV19 with TRBJ2-5; TRBD1 matches at 8 bases. The ends lost 7 bases at V and 7 bases at J; junction bases unmatched: 8. The CDR3 has 13 residues. Germline V gives CDR1 LNHDA, CDR2 SQIVND (reference sequence).

This clonotype was found a few times. The chain recombines TRBV12-3 or TRBV12-4 with TRBJ2-1; 10 positions agree with TRBD1. Losses at the gene ends were 6 bases for V and 2 bases for J; bases not matched to a gene: 1. The CDR3 is 14 residues long. This chain's CDR3 is CASRGTGAYNEQFF. In DNA, the CDR3 is TGTGCCAGCAGGGGGACAGGGGCCTACAATGAGCAGTTCTTC.

This sequence joins TRBV28 and TRBJ2-1, with D hard to call. From germline, CDR1 is MDHEN and CDR2 SYDVKM. CDR3 length equals 14 residues. V was clipped by 2 bases and J by 1 base, with 6 bases between them. The CDR3 nucleotides read TGTGCCAGCAGTTTAAGAGTGTCCTACAATGAGCAGTTCTTC. This codes for CASSLRVSYNEQFF.

This clonotype has only a few counts. The chain is built from TRBV4-3 and TRBJ1-2, with D perhaps TRBD1 (5 bases). With 3 bases removed from V and 7 bases from J, the gap between germline ends came to 18 bases. The CDR3 runs to 15 residues. Germline assignment: CDR1 LGHNA and CDR2 YSLEER. The CDR3: CASSQSGRVMGGYTF. In nucleotides, the CDR3 is TGCGCCAGCAGCCAGTCGGGACGCGTAATGGGTGGCTACACCTTC.

This clonotype has only a few counts. This chain connects TRBV6-1 to TRBJ1-4; 9 bases match TRBD1. This CDR3 is built from 15 residues. Trimming cost V 8 bases and J 5 bases; bases outside gene matches: 9. Germline CDR1 MNHNS, CDR2 SASEGT. This CDR3 reads CASHHTGGMNEKLFF. The CDR3 region has the DNA TGTGCCAGCCACCATACAGGGGGCATGAATGAAAAACTGTTTTTT.

The CDR3 DNA is TGTGCCAGCATTACTACCGGGACTAGCGGATACAATGAGCAGTTCTTC. This translates into CASITTGTSGYNEQFF. The chain links TRBV27 to TRBJ2-1; TRBD2 agrees at 11 bases. Germline-derived CDR1 and CDR2 are MNHEY and SMNVEV (reference sequence). V shed 7 bases and J 4 bases; nucleotides not matched to a gene: 9. The CDR3 runs 16 residues.

This clonotype was seen repeatedly, ten times or more. The chain couples TRBV12-3 or TRBV12-4 to TRBJ1-1; 8 bases fit TRBD1. The CDR3 sequence is 15 residues long. V was clipped by 7 bases and J by 4 bases; unmatched bases: 11. This chain's CDR3 is CASIPRGQRATEAFF. The CDR3, as DNA: TGTGCCAGCATCCCCAGGGGGCAGAGGGCCACTGAAGCTTTCTTT.

CDR3 loop: CASSPGQGGPNQPQHF. The DNA for the CDR3 is TGTGCCAGCAGCCCGGGACAGGGAGGCCCCAATCAGCCCCAGCATTTT. The V and J genes are TRBV6-1 and TRBJ1-5, with 9 positions matching TRBD1. This CDR3 has 16 amino acids. Germline V lookup: CDR1 MNHNS, CDR2 SASEGT. Trimming removed 6 bases from V and 3 bases from J; junction bases left unmatched: 9.

This clonotype was detected a few times. The rearrangement uses TRBV2 and TRBJ2-2; D unresolved. This CDR3 contains 13 residues. The V and J ends lost 0 bases and 7 bases respectively, with 6 bases between them. Germline V gene data show CDR1 as SNHLY and CDR2 as FYNNEI. The CDR3 bases are TGTGCCAGCAGTGAAGCGTACGGCGGGGAGCTGTTTTTT. This sequence encodes CASSEAYGGELFF.

This chain joins TRBV6-1 and TRBJ2-1; 8 nucleotides line up with TRBD2. Trimming at V came to 6 bases and at J to 2 bases, leaving 6 bases not matched to a gene. This CDR3 has 15 residues. In germline, CDR1 is MNHNS, CDR2 SASEGT. CDR3 nucleotide sequence: TGTGCCAGCAGGACGGGGGGGGAGGCCTACAATGAGCAGTTCTTC. This encodes CASRTGGEAYNEQFF.

A few counts support this clonotype. The CDR3: CASREDTSTDTQYF. The CDR3 nucleotides are TGTGCCAGCAGAGAGGACACCAGCACAGATACGCAGTATTTT. This sequence joins TRBV2 and TRBJ2-3, with a possible D match to TRBD1 (5 bases). There are 14 residues in the CDR3. V was trimmed by 6 bases and J by 0 bases, leaving 10 bases between them. Germline CDR1 SNHLY, CDR2 FYNNEI.

This chain connects TRBV6-2 or TRBV6-3 to TRBJ1-2; TRBD1 matches 7 bases. The CDR3 length is 14 residues. The germline V gene has CDR1 MNHEY and CDR2 SVGEGT. V shed 6 bases and J 2 bases; nucleotides not matched to a gene: 6. CDR3 bases: TGTGCCAGCAGCCACGGACAGGCGAACTATGGCTACACCTTC. Amino acid sequence: CASSHGQANYGYTF.

The J gene is TRBJ2-6, the V gene TRBV5-1; no firm D call. Germline V gene data show CDR1 as SGHRS and CDR2 as YFSETQ. The CDR3 loop spans 18 amino acids. Trimming removed 0 bases from V and 0 bases from J, with 13 bases in between. CDR3 in amino acids: CASSLALSIYSGANVLTF. In nucleotides, the CDR3 is TGCGCCAGCAGCTTGGCCCTTTCCATTTACTCTGGGGCCAACGTCCTGACTTTC.

This chain uses TRBV3-1 with TRBJ1-2; D remains ambiguous. Germline CDR1 is LGHDT and CDR2 is YNNKEL (reference sequence). V was cut by 4 bases and J by 8 bases, with 17 bases left in between. This CDR3 is built from 14 residues. The CDR3 sequence: CASSLNDRPEGYTF. For the CDR3, the DNA is TGTGCCAGCAGCCTAAATGACCGTCCCGAAGGCTACACCTTC.

This clonotype has at least ten counts. This CDR3 is CASSQEGGEQYF. CDR3 coding DNA: TGCGCCAGCAGCCAAGAGGGAGGAGAGCAGTACTTC. This chain joins TRBV4-3 and TRBJ2-7; the D gene is possibly TRBD2 (6 bases). The CDR3 is made up of 12 amino acids. The germline V gene encodes CDR1 LGHNA and CDR2 YSLEER. Between the trimmed V and J ends, which lost 0 bases and 7 bases, there was a span of 7 bases.

The genes are TRBV5-4 and TRBJ2-1, with TRBD2 identical over 8 bases. The germline V gene has CDR1 SGHNT and CDR2 YYREEE (reference sequence). After removal of 2 bases from V and 0 bases from J, the junction contained 13 bases not matched to a gene. The CDR3 contains 19 residues. In DNA, the CDR3 is TGTGCCAGCAGCTTATCTGTTGTGCGGGGGGTTAGCTCCTACAATGAGCAGTTCTTC. This gives the protein CASSLSVVRGVSSYNEQFF.